What follows are 2 T cell receptor beta chains derived from one specimen sequenced in a study of shared clonotypes between healthy human individuals. Assay used: immunoSEQ multiplex PCR; TCRdb lists only in-frame clones, some missing. The sample contains millions of clones, about 93% of which appear only once. Selected positively for CCR7 and CD45RO-negative, naive CD8 cells excluded terminally differentiated effector memory CD45RA+ cells. Sequencing used naive CD8+ T cells from PBMCs. The receptors stem from a man aged 18-30 years in good health. Some clones in this sample may be carry-over from other donors' samples.

The rearrangement links TRBV28 to TRBJ1-1; weak D call: TRBD1 (6 bases). This CDR3 region has 18 residues. V was trimmed by 5 bases and J by 0 bases, leaving 22 bases between them. Germline CDR1 and CDR2: MDHEN and SYDVKM. CDR3 amino acids: CASSPLLRGTTLNTEAFF. The CDR3 region has the DNA TGTGCCAGCAGTCCGCTGTTGAGGGGGACCACCTTGAACACTGAAGCTTTCTTT.

The J gene is TRBJ2-1, the V gene TRBV9, with TRBD2 matching over 7 bases. The CDR3 runs 15 residues. Unmatched junction bases numbered 8, after V lost 4 bases and J lost 4 bases. Germline CDR1 reads SGDLS; CDR2 reads YYNGEE. The CDR3 DNA sequence: TGTGCCAGCAGCCCTAGCGGCTCCCCGTACAATGAGCAGTTCTTC. Encoded protein: CASSPSGSPYNEQFF.